These T cell receptor beta chains were read from a single sample in a study of regulatory T cells in long-lasting Graves disease. Each CDR3 protein is one row after TCRdb ran MiXCR on the multiplex PCR reads. The sample lists about 440,000 distinct CDR3 sequences, about 16% occurring once. These data also formed part of another study, on T cells in Graves' hyperthyroidism and ophthalmopathy.

The sample here was peripheral blood mononuclear cells (PBMCs), taken at new diagnosis, from a patient treated with antithyroid drugs. All receptors come from a woman in her 30s with Graves disease. Each CDR3 is given with its conserved first and last residue. The order of the fields is V gene, clone size, D gene, J gene, CDR3 DNA, CDR3 protein. D genes are given only for firm matches. For some rows the clone size is stated as once, few or many, or as a class when expanded; others skip it.

v_call: TRBV16; clone_size: few; d_call: TRBD1; j_call: TRBJ2-2; cdr3_nt: TGTGCCAGCAGCCACTCGACAGGGGCCACCGGGGAGCTGTTTTTT; cdr3_aa: CASSHSTGATGELFF
v_call: TRBV2; clone_size: many; d_call: TRBD1; j_call: TRBJ1-5; cdr3_nt: TGTGCCAGCAGCACCGGGACAGGGGGCGGGCAGCCCCAGCATTTT; cdr3_aa: CASSTGTGGGQPQHF
v_call: TRBV20-1; clone_size: many; d_call: TRBD2; j_call: TRBJ2-5; cdr3_nt: TGCAGTTCTACGGCGGGAGCGGGACGGGGGACCCAGTACTTC; cdr3_aa: CSSTAGAGRGTQYF
v_call: TRBV5-5; clone_size: many; d_call: TRBD1; j_call: TRBJ1-5; cdr3_nt: TGTGCCAGCAGCCGAAGCACAGGGGATAGCAATCAGCCCCAGCATTTT; cdr3_aa: CASSRSTGDSNQPQHF
v_call: TRBV10-3; clone_size: many; d_call: -; j_call: TRBJ2-6; cdr3_nt: TGTGCCATCAGTGACATCCCGCCATCGCCAGGGACTGGGGCCAACGTCCTGACTTTC; cdr3_aa: CAISDIPPSPGTGANVLTF
v_call: TRBV6-5; clone_size: few; d_call: -; j_call: TRBJ2-6; cdr3_nt: TGTGCCAGCAGTTACGATGGTTCTGGGGCCAACGTCCTGACTTTC; cdr3_aa: CASSYDGSGANVLTF
v_call: TRBV12-5; clone_size: -; d_call: -; j_call: TRBJ1-1; cdr3_nt: TGTGCTAGTGGTTTGGTACTCGGGGGGGGGCTAACTCTGGACACTGAAGCTTTCTTT; cdr3_aa: CASGLVLGGGLTLDTEAFF
v_call: TRBV12-3/TRBV12-4; clone_size: many; d_call: TRBD1; j_call: TRBJ2-7; cdr3_nt: TGTGCCAGCAGTCCGGGACAGGGGAGTCGCGAGCAGTACTTC; cdr3_aa: CASSPGQGSREQYF
v_call: TRBV2; clone_size: many; d_call: -; j_call: TRBJ2-3; cdr3_nt: TGTGCCAGCGCACCTCTTTTAGGCACAGATACGCAGTATTTT; cdr3_aa: CASAPLLGTDTQYF
v_call: TRBV13; clone_size: many; d_call: -; j_call: TRBJ2-7; cdr3_nt: TGTGCCAGCACCCTCAGGGGGGCCTACGAGCAGTACTTC; cdr3_aa: CASTLRGAYEQYF
v_call: TRBV19; clone_size: -; d_call: -; j_call: TRBJ2-2; cdr3_nt: TGTGCCAGTAACCCCGGACCCCTGTTACCCGGGGAGCTGTTTTTT; cdr3_aa: CASNPGPLLPGELFF
v_call: TRBV20-1; clone_size: many; d_call: TRBD2; j_call: TRBJ2-1; cdr3_nt: TGCAGTGGGGGTCAGGGCGGGAGGCCCTTTGAGCAGTTCTTC; cdr3_aa: CSGGQGGRPFEQFF
v_call: TRBV11-2; clone_size: many; d_call: TRBD1; j_call: TRBJ2-2; cdr3_nt: TGTGCCAGCAGGCCAGTCACAGGGGCCGCCGGGGAGCTGTTTTTT; cdr3_aa: CASRPVTGAAGELFF
v_call: TRBV5-1; clone_size: few; d_call: -; j_call: TRBJ1-2; cdr3_nt: TGCGCCAGCAGCTTAATTGAGGGTCCCTATGGCTACACCTTC; cdr3_aa: CASSLIEGPYGYTF
v_call: TRBV12-3/TRBV12-4; clone_size: many; d_call: -; j_call: TRBJ1-5; cdr3_nt: TGTGCCAGCAGAAGGGGGTGGGGCGCCAATCAGCCCCAGCATTTT; cdr3_aa: CASRRGWGANQPQHF
v_call: TRBV2; clone_size: many; d_call: TRBD1; j_call: TRBJ1-1; cdr3_nt: TGTGCCAGCAGTTGGATGACAGGGGAGACTGAAGCTTTCTTT; cdr3_aa: CASSWMTGETEAFF
v_call: TRBV6-1; clone_size: many; d_call: -; j_call: TRBJ1-5; cdr3_nt: TGTGCCAGCAGTGAGAGGGCAGGGGCTACGAGTGTTAGCAATCAGCCCCAGCATTTT; cdr3_aa: CASSERAGATSVSNQPQHF
v_call: TRBV18; clone_size: many; d_call: -; j_call: TRBJ1-2; cdr3_nt: TGTGCCAGCTCATCGGAGATAACAGGGACATCCCTCGGCTATGGCTACACCTTC; cdr3_aa: CASSSEITGTSLGYGYTF
v_call: TRBV12-3/TRBV12-4; clone_size: many; d_call: TRBD2; j_call: TRBJ2-3; cdr3_nt: TGTGCCAGCAAAATAGGGACTAGCGGGACCCTCACAGATACGCAGTATTTT; cdr3_aa: CASKIGTSGTLTDTQYF
v_call: TRBV5-1; clone_size: many; d_call: TRBD1; j_call: TRBJ2-7; cdr3_nt: TGTGCCAGCAGCTTAGGTGGGACAGGATCCTACGAGCAGTACTTC; cdr3_aa: CASSLGGTGSYEQYF
v_call: TRBV2; clone_size: many; d_call: -; j_call: TRBJ2-3; cdr3_nt: TGTGCCAGCAGTGAAGGCAGGCCTACCAAAATCACAGATACGCAGTATTTT; cdr3_aa: CASSEGRPTKITDTQYF
v_call: TRBV28; clone_size: many; d_call: TRBD1; j_call: TRBJ2-1; cdr3_nt: TGTGCCAGCAGTGAGAGACAGGGTGGTTTATTTAATGAGCAGTTCTTC; cdr3_aa: CASSERQGGLFNEQFF
v_call: TRBV15; clone_size: many; d_call: TRBD1; j_call: TRBJ2-5; cdr3_nt: TGTGCCACCAGCAGAGGGGGACAGGTGGGAGAGACCCAGTACTTC; cdr3_aa: CATSRGGQVGETQYF
v_call: TRBV10-3; clone_size: many; d_call: TRBD1; j_call: TRBJ1-2; cdr3_nt: TGTGCCATCAGCCAGACAGGGGGTGACTATGGCTACACCTTC; cdr3_aa: CAISQTGGDYGYTF
v_call: TRBV7-9; clone_size: many; d_call: -; j_call: TRBJ2-4; cdr3_nt: TGTGCCAGCAGTAGAAGCCTAGCGCATGTACCCAAAAACATTCAGTACTTC; cdr3_aa: CASSRSLAHVPKNIQYF
v_call: TRBV5-1; clone_size: many; d_call: TRBD2; j_call: TRBJ2-5; cdr3_nt: TGCGCCAGCAGCGGAACTAGCGGGAGGGTTCAAGAGACCCAGTACTTC; cdr3_aa: CASSGTSGRVQETQYF
v_call: TRBV27; clone_size: many; d_call: -; j_call: TRBJ1-4; cdr3_nt: TGTGCCAGCAGTACGATCGGGACAAACGTAGAAAAACTGTTTTTT; cdr3_aa: CASSTIGTNVEKLFF
v_call: TRBV2; clone_size: -; d_call: TRBD1; j_call: TRBJ2-4; cdr3_nt: TGTGCCAGCAGGGTACAGGGGTGGGACATTCAGTACTTC; cdr3_aa: CASRVQGWDIQYF
v_call: TRBV6-1; clone_size: many; d_call: -; j_call: TRBJ2-5; cdr3_nt: TGTGCCAGCATCCCCCTTAGGGGATGGCAAGAGACCCAGTACTTC; cdr3_aa: CASIPLRGWQETQYF
v_call: TRBV11-2; clone_size: few; d_call: -; j_call: TRBJ2-1; cdr3_nt: TGTGCCAGCAGCCCCCAAGGAACTTCGGCCCAAGATGAGCAGTTCTTC; cdr3_aa: CASSPQGTSAQDEQFF
v_call: TRBV3-1; clone_size: many; d_call: TRBD2; j_call: TRBJ2-3; cdr3_nt: TGTGCCAGCAGCCAACTAGCGGGAGTGCCAGATACGCAGTATTTT; cdr3_aa: CASSQLAGVPDTQYF
v_call: TRBV19; clone_size: few; d_call: TRBD1; j_call: TRBJ2-7; cdr3_nt: TGTGCCAGTAGTGTCGGGACAGTCCTCTACGAGCAGTACTTC; cdr3_aa: CASSVGTVLYEQYF
v_call: TRBV2; clone_size: many; d_call: TRBD2; j_call: TRBJ2-1; cdr3_nt: TGTGCCAGCAGTGGCGGACTAGCGTCCAATGAGCAGTTCTTC; cdr3_aa: CASSGGLASNEQFF
v_call: TRBV6-2/TRBV6-3; clone_size: many; d_call: -; j_call: TRBJ1-2; cdr3_nt: TGTGCCAGCAGTTACTACGACAGCTCCTATGGCTACACCTTC; cdr3_aa: CASSYYDSSYGYTF
v_call: TRBV7-9; clone_size: few; d_call: -; j_call: TRBJ1-1; cdr3_nt: TGTGCCAGCAGCTTAGGTGGAGGGGTGCGTGACACTGAAGCTTTCTTT; cdr3_aa: CASSLGGGVRDTEAFF
v_call: TRBV6-2/TRBV6-3; clone_size: few; d_call: TRBD1; j_call: TRBJ1-6; cdr3_nt: TGTGCCAGCAGTTACAGGACAGGGTCTTCACCCCTCCACTTT; cdr3_aa: CASSYRTGSSPLHF
v_call: TRBV20-1; clone_size: -; d_call: -; j_call: TRBJ2-7; cdr3_nt: TGCAGTGCTGGACCCCCAGGACCATACAATGAGCAGTACTTC; cdr3_aa: CSAGPPGPYNEQYF
v_call: TRBV27; clone_size: many; d_call: -; j_call: TRBJ2-5; cdr3_nt: TGTGCCAGCAGTTCTGGATACGGGGTAATACAAGAGACCCAGTACTTC; cdr3_aa: CASSSGYGVIQETQYF
v_call: TRBV10-3; clone_size: -; d_call: -; j_call: TRBJ2-3; cdr3_nt: TGTGCCATCAGCTTAGATAGAACAGATACGCAGTATTTT; cdr3_aa: CAISLDRTDTQYF
v_call: TRBV5-6; clone_size: few; d_call: -; j_call: TRBJ2-1; cdr3_nt: TGTGCCAGCAGCCCCCCTGTTGTCCAGAGCTCCTACAATGAGCAGTTCTTC; cdr3_aa: CASSPPVVQSSYNEQFF
v_call: TRBV29-1; clone_size: -; d_call: TRBD2; j_call: TRBJ2-1; cdr3_nt: TGCAGCGTTGAAGATCGAGGGGGGCTAGCGGGAGGGTTGATGTACAATGAGCAGTTCTTC; cdr3_aa: CSVEDRGGLAGGLMYNEQFF
v_call: TRBV7-6; clone_size: -; d_call: TRBD2; j_call: TRBJ2-7; cdr3_nt: TGTGCCAGCAGCGCGGGGGGGGGGTTCTACGAGCAGTACTTC; cdr3_aa: CASSAGGGFYEQYF
v_call: TRBV3-1; clone_size: many; d_call: TRBD2; j_call: TRBJ2-1; cdr3_nt: TGTGCCAGCAGCTACACACTAGCGGGACGAGGTGAGCAGTTCTTC; cdr3_aa: CASSYTLAGRGEQFF
v_call: TRBV7-2; clone_size: -; d_call: -; j_call: TRBJ2-2; cdr3_nt: TGTGCCAGCAGCTTGCCAATTAGCTCACGGGAGAACACCGGGGAGCTGTTTTTT; cdr3_aa: CASSLPISSRENTGELFF
v_call: TRBV12-5; clone_size: many; d_call: TRBD2; j_call: TRBJ2-5; cdr3_nt: TGTGCTAGTGGGCCCGATGATATTCTAGCGGGAGGTCGGGAGACCCAGTACTTC; cdr3_aa: CASGPDDILAGGRETQYF
v_call: TRBV12-3/TRBV12-4; clone_size: few; d_call: -; j_call: TRBJ2-6; cdr3_nt: TGTGCCAGCAGCCTGGTCCTCGACAGGGCCAACGTCCTGACTTTC; cdr3_aa: CASSLVLDRANVLTF